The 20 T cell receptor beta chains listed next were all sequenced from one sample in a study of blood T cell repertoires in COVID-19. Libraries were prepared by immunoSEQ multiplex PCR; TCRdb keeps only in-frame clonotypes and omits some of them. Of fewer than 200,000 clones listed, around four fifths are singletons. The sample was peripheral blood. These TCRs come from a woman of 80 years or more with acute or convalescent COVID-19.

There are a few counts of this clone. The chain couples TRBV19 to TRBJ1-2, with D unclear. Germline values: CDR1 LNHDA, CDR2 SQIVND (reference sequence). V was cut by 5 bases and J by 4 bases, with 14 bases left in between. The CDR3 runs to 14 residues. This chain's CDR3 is CASSLPDYLYGYTF. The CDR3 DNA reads TGTGCCAGTAGTCTCCCGGACTACCTCTATGGCTACACCTTC. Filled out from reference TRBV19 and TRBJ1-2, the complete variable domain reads DGGITQSPKYLFRKEGQNVTLSCEQNLNHDAMYWYRQDPGQGLRLIYYSQIVNDFQKGDIAEGYSVSREKKESFPLTVTSAQKNPTAFYLCASSLPDYLYGYTFGSGTRLTVV.

CDR3: CASKKQGTGYGYTF. The CDR3 nucleotides are TGTGCCAGTAAAAAACAGGGGACAGGATATGGCTACACCTTC. The chain has TRBV14 and TRBJ1-2; 8 bases agree with TRBD1. Trimming took 9 bases from V and 5 from J; bases not matched to a gene: 11. The CDR3 consists of 14 residues. Germline V gives CDR1 SGHDN, CDR2 FVKESK.

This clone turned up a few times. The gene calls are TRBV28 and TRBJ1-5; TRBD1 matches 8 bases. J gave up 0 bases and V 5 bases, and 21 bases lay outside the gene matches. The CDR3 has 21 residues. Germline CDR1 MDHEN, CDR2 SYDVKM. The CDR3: CASSRTHPFLGQGHSNQPQHF. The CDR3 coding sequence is TGTGCCAGCAGTCGGACCCATCCATTTCTTGGACAGGGCCATAGCAATCAGCCCCAGCATTTT.

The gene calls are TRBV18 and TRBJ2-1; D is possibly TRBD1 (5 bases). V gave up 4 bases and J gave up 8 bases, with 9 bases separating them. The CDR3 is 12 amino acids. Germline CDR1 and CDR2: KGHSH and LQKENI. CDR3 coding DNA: TGTGCCAGCTCACTAAAAGGGGATGAGCAGTTCTTC. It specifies CASSLKGDEQFF.

The DNA of the CDR3 is TGTGCCAGCAGTCCGCCCACCGGGACAGGGGGAGAAAAACTGTTTTTT. This sequence encodes CASSPPTGTGGEKLFF. The chain has TRBV27 and TRBJ1-4, with TRBD1 identical over 11 bases. From germline, CDR1 is MNHEY and CDR2 SMNVEV (reference sequence). The CDR3 has 16 amino acids. V lost 5 bases, J lost 8 bases, and 10 bases stayed unmatched.

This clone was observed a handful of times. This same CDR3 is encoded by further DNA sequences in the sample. The DNA of the CDR3 is TGTGCCAGTAGTATACAGGGGGCGCAGGAGACCCAGTACTTC. It translates to CASSIQGAQETQYF. The rearrangement joins TRBV19 to TRBJ2-5; TRBD1 agrees at 8 bases. V lost 2 bases, J lost 5 bases, and 4 bases stayed unmatched. The CDR3 has 14 residues. Per germline, CDR1 LNHDA and CDR2 SQIVND (reference sequence). Filled out from reference TRBV19 and TRBJ2-5, the complete variable domain reads DGGITQSPKYLFRKEGQNVTLSCEQNLNHDAMYWYRQDPGQGLRLIYYSQIVNDFQKGDIAEGYSVSREKKESFPLTVTSAQKNPTAFYLCASSIQGAQETQYFGPGTRLLVL.

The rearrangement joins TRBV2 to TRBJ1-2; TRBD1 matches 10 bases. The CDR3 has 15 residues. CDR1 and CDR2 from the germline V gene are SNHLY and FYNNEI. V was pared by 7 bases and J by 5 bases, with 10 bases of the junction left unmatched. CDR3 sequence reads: CASTPMDRGRYGYTF. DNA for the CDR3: TGTGCCAGCACTCCGATGGACAGGGGGAGGTATGGCTACACCTTC.

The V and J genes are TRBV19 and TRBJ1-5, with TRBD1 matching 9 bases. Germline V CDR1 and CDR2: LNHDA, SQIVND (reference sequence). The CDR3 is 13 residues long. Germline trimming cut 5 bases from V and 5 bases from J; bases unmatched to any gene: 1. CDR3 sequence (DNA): TGTGCCAGTAGTTGGACAGGGGATCAGCCCCAGCATTTT. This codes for CASSWTGDQPQHF.

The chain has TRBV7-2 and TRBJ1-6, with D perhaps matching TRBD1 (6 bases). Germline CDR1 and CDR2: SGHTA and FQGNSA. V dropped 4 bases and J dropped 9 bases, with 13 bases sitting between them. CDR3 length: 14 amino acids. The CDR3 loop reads CASSSNRVGSPLHF. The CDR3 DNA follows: TGTGCCAGCAGCTCGAACAGGGTTGGTTCACCCCTCCACTTT.

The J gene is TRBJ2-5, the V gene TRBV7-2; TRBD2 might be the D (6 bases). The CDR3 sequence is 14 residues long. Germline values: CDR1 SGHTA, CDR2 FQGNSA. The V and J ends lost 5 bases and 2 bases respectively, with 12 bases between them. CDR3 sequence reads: CASSTVADQETQYF. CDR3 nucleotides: TGTGCCAGCAGCACAGTAGCGGATCAAGAGACCCAGTACTTC.

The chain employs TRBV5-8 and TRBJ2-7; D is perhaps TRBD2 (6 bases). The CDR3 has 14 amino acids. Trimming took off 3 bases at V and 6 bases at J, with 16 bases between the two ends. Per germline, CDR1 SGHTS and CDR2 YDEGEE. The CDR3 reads CASSYRRGGVEQYF. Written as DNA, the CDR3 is TGTGCCAGCAGCTACCGACGCGGCGGGGTCGAGCAGTACTTC.

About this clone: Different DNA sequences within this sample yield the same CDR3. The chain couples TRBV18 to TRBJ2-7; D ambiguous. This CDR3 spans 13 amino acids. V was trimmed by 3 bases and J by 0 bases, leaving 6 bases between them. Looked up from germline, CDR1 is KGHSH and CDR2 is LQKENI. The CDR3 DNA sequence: TGTGCCAGCTCACCCGGGTCCTCCTACGAGCAGTACTTC. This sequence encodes CASSPGSSYEQYF.

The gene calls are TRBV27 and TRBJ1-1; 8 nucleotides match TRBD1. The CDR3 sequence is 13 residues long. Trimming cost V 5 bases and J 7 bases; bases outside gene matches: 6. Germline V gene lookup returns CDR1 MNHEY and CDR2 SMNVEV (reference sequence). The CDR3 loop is CASSPSGQGEAFF. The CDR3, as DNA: TGTGCCAGCAGTCCATCAGGACAGGGTGAAGCTTTCTTT.

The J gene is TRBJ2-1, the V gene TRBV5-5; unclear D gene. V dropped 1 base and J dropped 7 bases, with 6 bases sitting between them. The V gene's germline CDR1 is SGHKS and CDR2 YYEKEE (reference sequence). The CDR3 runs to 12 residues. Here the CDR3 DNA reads TGTGCCAGCAGCTTGAGAGTGAATGAGCAGTTCTTC. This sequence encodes CASSLRVNEQFF.

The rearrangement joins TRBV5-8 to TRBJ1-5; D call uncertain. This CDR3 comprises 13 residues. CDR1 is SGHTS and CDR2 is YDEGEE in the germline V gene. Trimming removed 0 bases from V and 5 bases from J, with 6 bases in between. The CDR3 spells CASSLDGHQPQHF. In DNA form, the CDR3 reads TGTGCCAGCAGCTTGGATGGGCATCAGCCCCAGCATTTT. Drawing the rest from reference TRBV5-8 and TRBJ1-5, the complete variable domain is EAGVTQSPTHLIKTRGQQATLRCSPISGHTSVYWYQQALGLGLQFLLWYDEGEERNRGNFPPRFSGRQFPNYSSELNVNALELEDSALYLCASSLDGHQPQHFGDGTRLSIL.

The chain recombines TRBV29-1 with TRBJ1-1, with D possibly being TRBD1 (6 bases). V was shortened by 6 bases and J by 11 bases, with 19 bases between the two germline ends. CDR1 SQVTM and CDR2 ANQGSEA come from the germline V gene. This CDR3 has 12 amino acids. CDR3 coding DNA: TGCAGCGTCAGGACAGTCACCGCGGCGGCTTTCTTT. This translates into CSVRTVTAAAFF.

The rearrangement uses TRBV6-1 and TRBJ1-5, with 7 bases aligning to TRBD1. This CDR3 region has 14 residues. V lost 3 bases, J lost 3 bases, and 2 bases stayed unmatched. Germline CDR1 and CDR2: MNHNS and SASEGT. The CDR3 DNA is TGTGCCAGCAGTGAGACAGGGCCCAATCAGCCCCAGCATTTT. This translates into CASSETGPNQPQHF.

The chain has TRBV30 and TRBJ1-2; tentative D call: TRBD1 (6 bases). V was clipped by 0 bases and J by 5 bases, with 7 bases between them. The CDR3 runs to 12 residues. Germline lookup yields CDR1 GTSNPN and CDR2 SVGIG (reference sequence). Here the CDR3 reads CAWSVTGYGYTF. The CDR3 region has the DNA TGTGCCTGGAGTGTAACAGGGTATGGCTACACCTTC.

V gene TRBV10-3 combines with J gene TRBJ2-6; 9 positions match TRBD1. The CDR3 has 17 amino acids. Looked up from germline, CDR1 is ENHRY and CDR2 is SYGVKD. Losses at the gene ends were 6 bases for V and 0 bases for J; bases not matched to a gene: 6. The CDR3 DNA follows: TGTGCCATCAGGCCGGGACAGGGTCTCTCTGGGGCCAACGTCCTGACTTTC. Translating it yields CAIRPGQGLSGANVLTF.

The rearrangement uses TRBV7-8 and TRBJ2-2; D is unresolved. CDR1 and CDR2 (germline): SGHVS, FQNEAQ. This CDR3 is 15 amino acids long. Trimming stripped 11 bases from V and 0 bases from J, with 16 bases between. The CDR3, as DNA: TGTGCCGAGGCTGCCCCCACTACGAACACCGGGGAGCTGTTTTTT. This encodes CAEAAPTTNTGELFF.